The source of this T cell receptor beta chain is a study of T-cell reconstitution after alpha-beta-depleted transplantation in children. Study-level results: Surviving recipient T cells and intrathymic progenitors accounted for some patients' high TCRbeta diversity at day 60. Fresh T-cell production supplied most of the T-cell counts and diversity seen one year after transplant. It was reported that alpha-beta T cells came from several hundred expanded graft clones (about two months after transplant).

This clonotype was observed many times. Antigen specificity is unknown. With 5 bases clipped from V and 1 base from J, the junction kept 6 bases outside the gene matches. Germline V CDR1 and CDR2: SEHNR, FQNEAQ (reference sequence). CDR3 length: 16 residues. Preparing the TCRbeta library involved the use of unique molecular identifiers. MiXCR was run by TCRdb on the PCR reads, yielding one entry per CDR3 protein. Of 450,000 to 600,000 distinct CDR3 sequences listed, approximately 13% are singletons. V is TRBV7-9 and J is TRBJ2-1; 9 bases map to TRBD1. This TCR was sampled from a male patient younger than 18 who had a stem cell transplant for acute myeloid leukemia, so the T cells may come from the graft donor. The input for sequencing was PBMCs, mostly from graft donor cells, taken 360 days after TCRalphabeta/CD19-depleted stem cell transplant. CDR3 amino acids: CASSTSQGASYNEQFF. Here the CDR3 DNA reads TGTGCCAGCAGCACGTCACAGGGGGCTTCCTACAATGAGCAGTTCTTC.